One sample yielded the 20 T cell receptor beta chains listed below, sequenced in a study of cytomegalovirus exposure and HLA in healthy donors. PCR was performed using 60 Vbeta and 13 Jbeta primers. Profiling relied on immunoSEQ multiplex PCR, and the TCRdb table lists in-frame clones only, not all of them. The repertoire holds approximately 150,000 clones, with about 79% as singletons. Source material: PBMCs. The receptor source for this set is a male donor in good health and CMV-seronegative.

The V call is TRBV21-1, the J call TRBJ2-7; the DNA was not compared with TRBD1, the D call given in the table. TRBV21-1 is labeled a pseudogene. This CDR3 has 15 amino acids. The CDR3 here is CASSKSAGEKHEQYF. CDR3 in DNA: TGTGCCAGCAGCAAATCAGCAGGGGAAAAGCACGAGCAGTACTTC.

The V and J genes are TRBV13 and TRBJ1-1, with 8 bases identical to TRBD1. Trimming took 2 bases from V and 5 from J; bases not matched to a gene: 7. The CDR3 consists of 15 residues. Looked up from germline, CDR1 is PRHDT and CDR2 is FYEKMQ (reference sequence). The DNA for the CDR3 is TGTGCCAGCAGCTTACCGGACAGGGTTAGGACTGAAGCTTTCTTT. The encoded protein is CASSLPDRVRTEAFF.

The chain recombines TRBV4-3 with TRBJ2-7; TRBD1 is a possible D gene (5 bases). V lost 0 bases, J lost 3 bases, and 15 bases lay in between. From germline, CDR1 is LGHNA and CDR2 YSLEER. The CDR3 is made up of 16 amino acids. CDR3 coding DNA: TGCGCCAGCAGCCAAGATTGGGGCCGGGTAAGCTACGAGCAGTACTTC. Its protein product is CASSQDWGRVSYEQYF.

The chain is built from TRBV4-3 and TRBJ2-2; D not resolved. The V end lost 1 base, the J end lost 2 bases, and 5 bases lay between the germline ends. Germline V gene lookup returns CDR1 LGHNA and CDR2 YSLEER. The CDR3 contains 14 residues. The DNA for the CDR3 is TGCGCCAGCAGCCAAGGCGATAACACCGGGGAGCTGTTTTTT. Its protein is CASSQGDNTGELFF.

V gene TRBV28 combines with J gene TRBJ1-1; D may be TRBD1 (5 bases). V was pared by 6 bases and J by 0 bases, with 14 bases between. From germline, CDR1 is MDHEN and CDR2 SYDVKM. CDR3 size: 15 residues. CDR3 amino acids: CASRRTTLMNTEAFF. The CDR3 bases are TGTGCCAGCAGAAGGACAACCCTTATGAACACTGAAGCTTTCTTT. Using reference TRBV28 and TRBJ1-1 for the parts outside the CDR3, the full variable domain is DVKVTQSSRYLVKRTGEKVFLECVQDMDHENMFWYRQDPGLGLRLIYFSYDVKMKEKGDIPEGYSVSREKKERFSLILESASTNQTSMYLCASRRTTLMNTEAFFGQGTRLTVV.

V usage is TRBV11-2 and J usage is TRBJ2-7; 8 bases map to TRBD2. Looked up from germline, CDR1 is SGHAT and CDR2 is FQNNGV. With 6 bases clipped from V and 5 bases from J, the junction kept 9 bases outside the gene matches. This CDR3 is 14 amino acids long. The CDR3 bases are TGTGCCAGCAGAGTTACGGGAGGGCCCCACGAGCAGTACTTC. It codes for CASRVTGGPHEQYF.

The CDR3: CASSAPKGREDGYEQYF. For the CDR3, the DNA is TGCGCCAGCAGCGCGCCGAAGGGGAGGGAGGATGGCTACGAGCAGTACTTC. The chain employs TRBV5-1 and TRBJ2-7; TRBD2 matches at 7 bases. The CDR3 has 17 amino acids. After removal of 4 bases from V and 3 bases from J, the junction contained 16 bases not matched to a gene. CDR1 is SGHRS and CDR2 is YFSETQ in the germline V gene.

The chain is built from TRBV2 and TRBJ1-2; D remains unclear. Germline V gene data show CDR1 as SNHLY and CDR2 as FYNNEI. V was pared by 2 bases and J by 8 bases, with 6 bases between. This CDR3 contains 11 residues. This CDR3 is CASSEYSGYTF. DNA for the CDR3: TGTGCCAGCAGTGAATACAGCGGCTACACCTTC.

This clone has only a few counts. V and J are TRBV7-9 and TRBJ1-2; 7 bases are a match to TRBD1. V dropped 5 bases and J dropped 2; count of bases not matched to a gene: 5. CDR1 and CDR2 (germline): SEHNR, FQNEAQ (reference sequence). The CDR3 has 14 residues. The CDR3 DNA reads TGTGCCAGCAGCCGGACAGGATACAACTATGGCTACACCTTC. It yields the protein CASSRTGYNYGYTF.

This clone was observed a single time. This sequence joins TRBV5-1 and TRBJ2-7, with no clear D. In germline, CDR1 is SGHRS, CDR2 YFSETQ. The CDR3 covers 13 residues. Trimming removed 3 bases from V and 4 bases from J, with 11 bases in between. CDR3 amino acids: CASSSDFGYEQYF. The DNA for the CDR3 is TGCGCCAGCAGCTCAGACTTTGGGTACGAGCAGTACTTC.

CDR3 nucleotides: TGTGCCTGGAGTGTACCTTACCTAACAGGGGGCGCTGGGGCCAACGTCCTGACTTTC. This encodes CAWSVPYLTGGAGANVLTF. The V and J genes are TRBV30 and TRBJ2-6; TRBD1 aligns across 9 bases. Germline loops: CDR1 GTSNPN, CDR2 SVGIG (reference sequence). CDR3 length: 19 amino acids. Trimming at V came to 0 bases and at J to 2 bases, leaving 11 bases not matched to a gene.

This clone has just a few counts. This chain connects TRBV10-3 to TRBJ2-3; D is possibly TRBD2 (5 bases). Trimming removed 8 bases from V and 5 bases from J, with 17 bases in between. Germline CDR1 is ENHRY and CDR2 is SYGVKD. CDR3 length equals 14 residues. The CDR3 spells CAIRPRSGGDTQYF. CDR3 coding DNA: TGTGCCATCCGCCCCCGAAGCGGTGGAGATACGCAGTATTTT.

This chain links TRBV7-9 with TRBJ2-1; 10 nucleotides align to TRBD1. The CDR3 is 16 amino acids. The V and J ends lost 7 bases and 4 bases, in that order; junction bases with no gene match: 10. Germline V gene lookup returns CDR1 SEHNR and CDR2 FQNEAQ (reference sequence). The CDR3 DNA reads as TGTGCCAGCAACGCGGTCCGGACAGGGGGATACAATGAGCAGTTCTTC. Amino acids: CASNAVRTGGYNEQFF.

This rearrangement joins TRBV30 to TRBJ2-1, with D maybe TRBD1 (6 bases). This CDR3 is built from 15 residues. Trimming removed 2 bases from V and 10 bases from J, with 21 bases in between. CDR1 is GTSNPN and CDR2 is SVGIG in the germline V gene (reference sequence). The CDR3 DNA reads as TGTGCCTGGAGTATAAGGGGGACGGTCACAACGGAGCAGTTCTTC. Encoded protein: CAWSIRGTVTTEQFF.

The chain is built from TRBV11-2 and TRBJ2-5; tentative D call: TRBD1 (6 bases). The CDR3 is made up of 14 amino acids. Germline CDR1 is SGHAT and CDR2 is FQNNGV. Trimming shortened V by 5 bases and J by 0 bases, and 10 bases separated the two germline ends. The CDR3 protein is CASSTTGYQETQYF. The CDR3 bases are TGTGCCAGCAGCACCACAGGGTACCAAGAGACCCAGTACTTC.

The gene calls are TRBV27 and TRBJ2-1; TRBD1 aligns across 12 bases. V shed 2 bases, J shed 2 bases, and the junction held 1 base outside the gene matches. The CDR3 consists of 16 residues. Germline V lookup: CDR1 MNHEY, CDR2 SMNVEV (reference sequence). The CDR3 protein is CASSLRDRGPYNEQFF. For the CDR3, the DNA is TGTGCCAGCAGTTTAAGGGACAGGGGGCCCTACAATGAGCAGTTCTTC.

This clone was picked up a small number of times. J is TRBJ2-1 and V is TRBV30; D may be TRBD2 (5 bases). CDR3 size: 15 residues. V dropped 2 bases and J dropped 4 bases, with 15 bases sitting between them. Germline CDR1 is GTSNPN and CDR2 is SVGIG (reference sequence). CDR3 DNA: TGTGCCTGGAGTCGCTACGGAGGACCTTACAATGAGCAGTTCTTC. It translates to CAWSRYGGPYNEQFF.

The genes are TRBV5-1 and TRBJ2-1, with 13 bases that match TRBD2. V gave up 4 bases and J gave up 2 bases; unmatched junction bases: 3. CDR1 is SGHRS, CDR2 YFSETQ, per germline. The CDR3 runs to 16 residues. The CDR3 nucleotides read TGCGCCAGCAGCGGGGGACTAGCGGGACCCTACAATGAGCAGTTCTTC. Translation gives CASSGGLAGPYNEQFF. The whole variable domain, remainder taken from reference TRBV5-1 and TRBJ2-1, is KAGVTQTPRYLIKTRGQQVTLSCSPISGHRSVSWYQQTPGQGLQFLFEYFSETQRNKGNFPGRFSGRQFSNSRSEMNVSTLELGDSALYLCASSGGLAGPYNEQFFGPGTRLTVL.

The V call is TRBV7-6, the J call TRBJ2-3; weak D call: TRBD2 (5 bases). V was trimmed by 5 bases and J by 3 bases, leaving 15 bases between them. The CDR3 runs 15 residues. Per germline, CDR1 SGHVS and CDR2 FNYEAQ. CDR3 sequence: CASSVSGSETDTQYF. The CDR3 region has the DNA TGTGCCAGCAGCGTTTCGGGTAGCGAGACAGATACGCAGTATTTT.

The chain combines TRBV4-1 with TRBJ2-1; D call uncertain. The CDR3 has 13 amino acids. Deletions cut 2 bases from V and 8 bases from J, with 10 bases between. Germline V lookup: CDR1 MGHRA, CDR2 YSYEKL. CDR3 DNA: TGCGCCAGCAGCCAACCCTCCGAGGATGAGCAGTTCTTC. Its translation is CASSQPSEDEQFF.